This TCR beta chain is drawn from a study of identical twins. A single record per CDR3 protein comes from TCRdb applying MiXCR to the 5' RACE reads. The profile shows about 920,000 distinct CDR3 sequences, more than 9% of them singletons. The trim removed 2 bases at V and 9 bases at J, leaving 18 bases unmatched. The CDR3 length is 19 residues. From germline, CDR1 is MNHEY and CDR2 SMNVEV (reference sequence). A word on this clonotype: Antigen specificity is unknown.

Study conclusions and caveats: Partial confounding of zero-insertion analyses by invariant MAIT and iNKT cells was possible. Out-of-frame alpha sequences common to twins were enriched for low generation probability.

This same sample was also part of a study on yellow fever vaccine responses in identical twins.

The chain carries TRBV27 and TRBJ1-6; 8 positions agree with TRBD1. The clonotype comes from a woman under 30 in good health. The source material was PBMCs. The DNA of the CDR3 is TGTGCCAGCAGTTTAGCTGTGGCAGGGGGCCCCTATCGGGGTTCACCCCTCCACTTT. It encodes CASSLAVAGGPYRGSPLHF.